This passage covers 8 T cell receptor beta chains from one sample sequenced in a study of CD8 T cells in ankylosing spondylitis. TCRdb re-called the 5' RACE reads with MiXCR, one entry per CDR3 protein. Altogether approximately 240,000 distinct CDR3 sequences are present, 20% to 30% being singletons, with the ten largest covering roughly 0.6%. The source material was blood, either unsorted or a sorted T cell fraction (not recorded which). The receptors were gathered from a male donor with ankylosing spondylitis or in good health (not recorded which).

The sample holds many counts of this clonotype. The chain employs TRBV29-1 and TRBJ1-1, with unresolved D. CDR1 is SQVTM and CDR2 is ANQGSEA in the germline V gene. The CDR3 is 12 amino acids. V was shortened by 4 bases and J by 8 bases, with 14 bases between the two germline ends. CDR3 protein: CSVVIGVREAFF. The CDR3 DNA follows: TGCAGCGTTGTGATAGGAGTCAGGGAAGCTTTCTTT.

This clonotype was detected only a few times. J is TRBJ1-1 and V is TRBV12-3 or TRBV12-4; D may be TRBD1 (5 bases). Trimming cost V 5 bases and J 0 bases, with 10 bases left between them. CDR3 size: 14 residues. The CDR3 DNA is TGTGCCAGCAGTCCAGGGACTCTGAACACTGAAGCTTTCTTT. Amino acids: CASSPGTLNTEAFF.

CDR3 DNA sequence: TGTGCCAGCAGCAAACAGGAGGGAGTCTATGGCTACACCTTC. It encodes CASSKQEGVYGYTF. V usage is TRBV21-1 and J usage is TRBJ1-2. TRBV21-1 is a listed pseudogene. This CDR3 region has 14 residues.

CDR3 protein: CASSQGQGLQETQYF. In DNA, the CDR3 is TGTGCCAGCAGTCAGGGACAGGGCCTCCAAGAGACCCAGTACTTC. The chain has TRBV12-3 or TRBV12-4 and TRBJ2-5, with 9 bases fitting TRBD1. J gave up 1 base and V 5 bases, and 5 bases lay outside the gene matches. This CDR3 spans 15 amino acids.

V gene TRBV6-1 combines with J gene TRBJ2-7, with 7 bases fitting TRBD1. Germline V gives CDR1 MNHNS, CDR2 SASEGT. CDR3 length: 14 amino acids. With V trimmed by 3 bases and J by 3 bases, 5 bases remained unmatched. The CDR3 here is CASSDRQGDYEQYF. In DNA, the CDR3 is TGTGCCAGCAGTGATAGGCAGGGGGACTACGAGCAGTACTTC.

DNA for the CDR3: TGTGCCAGCAGTTACCCCGGGGAGCAGTTCTTC. Translated: CASSYPGEQFF. The chain links TRBV6-5 to TRBJ2-1, with unresolved D. This CDR3 is built from 11 residues. Per germline, CDR1 MNHEY and CDR2 SVGAGI. V lost 2 bases and J lost 10, with 6 bases in between.

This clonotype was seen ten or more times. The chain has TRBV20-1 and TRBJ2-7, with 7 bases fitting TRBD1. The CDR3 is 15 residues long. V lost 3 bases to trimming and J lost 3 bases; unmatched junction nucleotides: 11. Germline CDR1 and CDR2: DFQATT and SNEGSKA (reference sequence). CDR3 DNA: TGCAGTGCTAGGTTCGCCAGACAGGGTGACTACGAGCAGTACTTC. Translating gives CSARFARQGDYEQYF.

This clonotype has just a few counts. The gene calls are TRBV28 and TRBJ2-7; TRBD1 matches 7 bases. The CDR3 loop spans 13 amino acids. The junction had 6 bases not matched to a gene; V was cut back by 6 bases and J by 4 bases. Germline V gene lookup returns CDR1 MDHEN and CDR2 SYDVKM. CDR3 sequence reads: CASRIGGQYEQYF. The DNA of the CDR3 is TGTGCCAGCAGGATAGGGGGCCAGTACGAGCAGTACTTC.